This entry lists 29 T cell receptor beta chains sequenced from one sample in a study of shared clonotypes between healthy human individuals. The protocol was immunoSEQ multiplex PCR, while the TCRdb copy is restricted to in-frame clones and leaves out a portion. The repertoire includes millions of clones, over 85% of them detected once, and roughly 0.15% sits in the top ten. The specimen was naive CD4+ T cells sorted from blood. The subset was: CD45RA+ positively selected. The receptors originated from a young man in good health.

This chain's CDR3 is CASSQGWSTGEQYF. Written as DNA, the CDR3 is TGTGCCAGCAGCCAAGGTTGGAGTACGGGCGAGCAGTACTTC. This chain uses TRBV14 with TRBJ2-7; D uncertain. Germline V gene lookup returns CDR1 SGHDN and CDR2 FVKESK. V was cut by 1 base and J by 6 bases, with 13 bases left in between. CDR3 length equals 14 residues.

A word on this clone: Other DNA sequences within the sample encode an identical CDR3. The gene calls are TRBV27 and TRBJ2-1; 9 nucleotides align to TRBD1. CDR3 length equals 15 residues. Germline CDR1 reads MNHEY; CDR2 reads SMNVEV (reference sequence). The trim removed 3 bases at V and 1 base at J, leaving 1 base unmatched. This CDR3 reads CASSLGTGSYNEQFF. CDR3 bases: TGTGCCAGCAGTTTGGGGACAGGGTCCTACAATGAGCAGTTCTTC.

V and J are TRBV18 and TRBJ2-2; possible D gene TRBD2, 6 bases. Germline V lookup: CDR1 KGHSH, CDR2 LQKENI. The V end lost 2 bases, the J end lost 2 bases, and 12 bases lay between the germline ends. The CDR3 has 16 residues. CDR3 in amino acids: CASSPGVAENTGELFF. The CDR3 bases are TGTGCCAGCTCACCAGGAGTAGCGGAAAACACCGGGGAGCTGTTTTTT.

The chain couples TRBV11-2 to TRBJ1-4; 8 bases are shared with TRBD1. The junction had 14 bases not matched to a gene; V was cut back by 5 bases and J by 0 bases. The CDR3 sequence is 19 residues long. Germline V gene lookup returns CDR1 SGHAT and CDR2 FQNNGV. The CDR3 nucleotides read TGTGCCAGCAGCGCCACCTTTGTCAGGGGGCCCACAACTAATGAAAAACTGTTTTTT. It translates to CASSATFVRGPTTNEKLFF. The full variable domain, with the rest looked up from reference TRBV11-2 and TRBJ1-4, is EAGVAQSPRYKIIEKRQSVAFWCNPISGHATLYWYQQILGQGPKLLIQFQNNGVVDDSQLPKDRFSAERLKGVDSTLKIQPAKLEDSAVYLCASSATFVRGPTTNEKLFFGSGTQLSVL.

This chain uses TRBV30 with TRBJ2-3, with 13 bases aligning to TRBD2. Trimming took 4 bases from V and 3 from J; bases not matched to a gene: 13. There are 18 residues in the CDR3. Germline V gene lookup returns CDR1 GTSNPN and CDR2 SVGIG (reference sequence). The CDR3 loop reads CAWNGLAGVVGGTDTQYF. The CDR3 coding sequence is TGTGCCTGGAATGGACTAGCGGGAGTAGTCGGCGGGACAGATACGCAGTATTTT.

V gene TRBV10-2 combines with J gene TRBJ1-3; tentative D call: TRBD1 (6 bases). V was shortened by 3 bases and J by 4 bases, with 7 bases between the two germline ends. Looked up from germline, CDR1 is WSHSY and CDR2 is SAAADI. The CDR3 loop spans 13 amino acids. The CDR3 here is CASSDRGGNTIYF. In DNA, the CDR3 is TGCGCCAGCAGTGACAGGGGAGGAAACACCATATATTTT.

The sample holds one count of this clone. The V gene is TRBV6-5, the J gene TRBJ2-5, with no clear D. With 0 bases removed from V and 0 bases from J, the gap between germline ends came to 8 bases. The CDR3 runs 15 residues. CDR1 is MNHEY and CDR2 is SVGAGI in the germline V gene. The CDR3 loop is CASSYSILNQETQYF. The CDR3 DNA reads as TGTGCCAGCAGTTACTCGATTCTGAACCAAGAGACCCAGTACTTC.

The genes are TRBV21-1 and TRBJ2-7; TRBD1, as called in the table, went unchecked against the DNA. TRBV21-1 is tagged as a pseudogene. The CDR3 consists of 16 residues. The CDR3, as DNA: TGTGCCAGCAGCAAAGTTCAGGGGGGAAGCTCCTACGAGCAGTACTTC. It codes for CASSKVQGGSSYEQYF.

As for this clone: This specimen includes other DNA sequences encoding the same CDR3. This chain connects TRBV7-9 to TRBJ2-3, with TRBD2 identical over 12 bases. The trim removed 1 base at V and 1 base at J, leaving 0 bases unmatched. CDR1 is SEHNR and CDR2 is FQNEAQ in the germline V gene (reference sequence). The CDR3 spans 16 residues. As DNA, the CDR3 is TGTGCCAGCAGCTTAGGACTAGCGGGAGGCACAGATACGCAGTATTTT. Translation gives CASSLGLAGGTDTQYF.

This chain joins TRBV10-2 and TRBJ2-3; D is perhaps TRBD1 or TRBD2 (5 bases each). From germline, CDR1 is WSHSY and CDR2 SAAADI. V shed 8 bases and J shed 0 bases, with 15 bases lying between them. The CDR3 spans 15 residues. In DNA form, the CDR3 reads TGCGCCAGCCGGGATGGGGCGGGTAGCACAGATACGCAGTATTTT. It codes for CASRDGAGSTDTQYF.

This chain joins TRBV6-5 and TRBJ2-1; TRBD2 is a possible D gene (5 bases). Germline V lookup: CDR1 MNHEY, CDR2 SVGAGI. The ends were cut back, 7 bases at V and 7 bases at J, with 8 bases in the middle. The CDR3 runs 11 residues. The CDR3 region is CASIRGNEQFF. The CDR3 region has the DNA TGTGCCAGCATCCGGGGAAATGAGCAGTTCTTC.

The rearrangement uses TRBV19 and TRBJ1-5; D is possibly TRBD1 (5 bases). V was trimmed by 11 bases and J by 2 bases, leaving 13 bases between them. CDR1 and CDR2 (germline): LNHDA, SQIVND (reference sequence). The CDR3 has 13 residues. The CDR3 nucleotides are TGTGCCTCTCGGGTGGGGGGCAATCAGCCCCAGCATTTT. Translation: CASRVGGNQPQHF.

The rearrangement joins TRBV7-9 to TRBJ1-3; D is unclear. Trimming took 2 bases from V and 2 from J, leaving 13 bases between them. The CDR3 spans 16 residues. CDR1 is SEHNR, CDR2 FQNEAQ, per germline (reference sequence). Here the CDR3 DNA reads TGTGCCAGCAGCTTACAATTTGGTCCGGCTGGAAACACCATATATTTT. This encodes CASSLQFGPAGNTIYF.

The chain has TRBV7-2 and TRBJ2-5, with D tentatively TRBD2 (5 bases). Trimming removed 1 base from V and 5 bases from J, with 11 bases in between. The CDR3 runs to 14 residues. CDR1 SGHTA and CDR2 FQGNSA come from the germline V gene. CDR3 sequence: CASSLGTRKETQYF. CDR3 in DNA: TGTGCCAGCAGCTTAGGAACTAGGAAGGAGACCCAGTACTTC.

The chain carries TRBV2 and TRBJ1-3; weak D call: TRBD1 (5 bases). The CDR3 is 16 residues long. Trimming left V 1 base short and J 0 bases short, with 10 bases between. CDR1 SNHLY and CDR2 FYNNEI come from the germline V gene. The CDR3 here is CASSEGGWNSGNTIYF. DNA for the CDR3: TGTGCCAGCAGTGAAGGGGGGTGGAACTCTGGAAACACCATATATTTT.

J is TRBJ1-4 and V is TRBV2, with TRBD1 matching 7 bases. Germline V gene sequence: CDR1 SNHLY, CDR2 FYNNEI. The CDR3 extends over 15 amino acids. The V segment lost 5 bases and the J segment 4 bases; nucleotides outside the gene matches: 7. The CDR3 region has the DNA TGTGCCAGCAGTAGACAGGGTTCGAGTAATGAAAAACTGTTTTTT. It translates to CASSRQGSSNEKLFF.

V gene TRBV30 combines with J gene TRBJ1-2, with 7 bases fitting TRBD1. Germline V gene lookup returns CDR1 GTSNPN and CDR2 SVGIG (reference sequence). The V gene end was trimmed by 4 bases and the J gene end by 7 bases; junction bases not matched to a gene: 15. The CDR3 has 15 amino acids. The CDR3 region has the DNA TGTGCCTGGACTAAAATGGACAGGACGACTGGTGGCTACACCTTC. It translates to CAWTKMDRTTGGYTF.

V and J are TRBV6-1 and TRBJ2-1; unclear D gene. V lost 4 bases, J lost 9 bases, and 7 bases lay in between. The length of the CDR3 is 11 residues. Per the germline V gene, CDR1 is MNHNS and CDR2 is SASEGT. CDR3 protein: CASSVISEQFF. The CDR3 bases are TGTGCCAGCAGTGTGATTAGTGAGCAGTTCTTC.

The chain is built from TRBV2 and TRBJ1-2; the D is unclear. Germline CDR1 SNHLY, CDR2 FYNNEI. CDR3 size: 11 residues. V was trimmed by 4 bases and J by 8 bases, leaving 8 bases between them. The CDR3 region is CASSAGLGYTF. CDR3 sequence (DNA): TGTGCCAGCAGTGCTGGCCTGGGCTACACCTTC.

The V gene is TRBV10-3, the J gene TRBJ1-1; D call uncertain. This CDR3 is built from 19 residues. The germline V gene encodes CDR1 ENHRY and CDR2 SYGVKD. V was trimmed by 0 bases and J by 1 base, leaving 21 bases between them. The CDR3 spells CAISESVGSRSGKNTEAFF. As DNA, the CDR3 is TGTGCCATCAGTGAGTCGGTGGGCAGCCGGAGCGGGAAGAACACTGAAGCTTTCTTT.

J is TRBJ2-1 and V is TRBV29-1, with TRBD2 as a possible D gene (6 bases). CDR3 length: 14 residues. Germline CDR1 SQVTM, CDR2 ANQGSEA. Trimming shortened V by 3 bases and J by 5 bases, and 14 bases separated the two germline ends. In DNA, the CDR3 is TGCAGCGTTGATGGCGGGACCTTACACAATGAGCAGTTCTTC. It specifies CSVDGGTLHNEQFF.

This rearrangement joins TRBV18 to TRBJ1-3; 8 bases agree with TRBD1. This CDR3 region has 15 residues. V shed 5 bases and J 0 bases; nucleotides not matched to a gene: 3. CDR1 is KGHSH, CDR2 LQKENI, per germline. The CDR3 sequence is CASSGQGDSGNTIYF. The CDR3 coding sequence is TGTGCCAGCTCAGGACAGGGAGACTCTGGAAACACCATATATTTT.

Regarding this clone: Other DNA sequences in the sample encode the same CDR3. The CDR3 sequence: CASSFGTSGYQETQYF. In DNA, the CDR3 is TGCGCCAGCAGCTTCGGGACTAGCGGGTACCAAGAGACCCAGTACTTC. The chain employs TRBV5-1 and TRBJ2-5; 12 bases match TRBD2. CDR1 and CDR2 (germline): SGHRS, YFSETQ. The CDR3 runs 16 residues. V lost 2 bases and J lost 0; bases outside the gene matches: 2.

The J gene is TRBJ2-7, the V gene TRBV7-8; tentative D call: TRBD1 (5 bases). The CDR3 contains 13 residues. The V gene's germline CDR1 is SGHVS and CDR2 FQNEAQ. V dropped 2 bases and J dropped 5 bases, with 10 bases sitting between them. Here the CDR3 reads CASSLFGANEQYF. CDR3 nucleotides: TGTGCCAGCAGCTTATTTGGGGCCAACGAGCAGTACTTC.

The rearrangement links TRBV9 to TRBJ2-7; D gene uncertain. The CDR3 is 15 residues long. Germline CDR1 reads SGDLS; CDR2 reads YYNGEE. The ends were cut back, 2 bases at V and 0 bases at J, with 12 bases in the middle. CDR3 coding DNA: TGTGCCAGCAGCGTTACCTCGGACGGCTCCTACGAGCAGTACTTC. Translation: CASSVTSDGSYEQYF.

For this clone: Other DNA variants within this sample encode the same CDR3. The chain employs TRBV11-2 and TRBJ2-7; 7 bases are shared with TRBD2. Germline CDR1 SGHAT, CDR2 FQNNGV. The CDR3 contains 14 residues. Trimming took 1 base from V and 2 from J; bases not matched to a gene: 2. CDR3 sequence: CASSLGRGAYEQYF. DNA of the CDR3: TGTGCCAGCAGCTTAGGCCGGGGGGCCTACGAGCAGTACTTC.

This CDR3 reads CASSQDRRVGDRGLYNEKLFF. The CDR3 DNA follows: TGCGCCAGCAGCCAAGATCGTCGGGTGGGGGACAGGGGGCTTTATAATGAAAAACTGTTTTTT. The V call is TRBV4-3, the J call TRBJ1-4, with 12 positions matching TRBD1. Germline V gene lookup returns CDR1 LGHNA and CDR2 YSLEER. The V segment lost 0 bases and the J segment 4 bases; nucleotides outside the gene matches: 15. The CDR3 is 21 amino acids.

This chain connects TRBV19 to TRBJ2-7; D is perhaps TRBD1 (6 bases). Trimming left V 4 bases short and J 2 bases short, with 15 bases between. Germline CDR1 LNHDA, CDR2 SQIVND (reference sequence). CDR3 size: 15 residues. The CDR3 nucleotides are TGTGCCAGTAGTAAACAGGGCCCGGGCGCCTACGAGCAGTACTTC. Protein: CASSKQGPGAYEQYF.

Here the CDR3 reads CATVTSGGSSYNEQFF. For the CDR3, the DNA is TGTGCCACCGTGACTAGCGGGGGGAGCTCCTACAATGAGCAGTTCTTC. The chain recombines TRBV10-3 with TRBJ2-1, with TRBD2 matching 13 bases. CDR1 ENHRY and CDR2 SYGVKD come from the germline V gene. J was trimmed by 0 bases and V by 10 bases; bases with no gene match: 6. The CDR3 covers 16 residues.